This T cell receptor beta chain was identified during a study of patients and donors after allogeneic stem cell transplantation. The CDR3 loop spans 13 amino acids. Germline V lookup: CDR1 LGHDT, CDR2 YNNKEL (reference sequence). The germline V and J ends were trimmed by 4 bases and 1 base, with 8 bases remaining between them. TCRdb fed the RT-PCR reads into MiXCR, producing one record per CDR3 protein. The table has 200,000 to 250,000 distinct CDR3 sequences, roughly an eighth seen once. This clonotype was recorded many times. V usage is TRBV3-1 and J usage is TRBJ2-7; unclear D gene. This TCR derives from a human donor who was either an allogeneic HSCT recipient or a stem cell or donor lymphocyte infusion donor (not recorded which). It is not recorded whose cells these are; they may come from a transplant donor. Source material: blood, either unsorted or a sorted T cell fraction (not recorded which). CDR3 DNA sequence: TGTGCCAGCAGCCCACCCCGATCCTACGAGCAGTACTTC. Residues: CASSPPRSYEQYF.